This T cell receptor beta chain was documented in a study of identical twins. Study-wide results and caveats: The models systematically underestimated how much out-of-frame TCR alpha was shared in monozygotic twins. The presence of invariant MAIT and iNKT cells could partly confound analyses of zero-insertion sequences.

TCRdb called the 5' RACE reads again in MiXCR, with one record for every CDR3 protein. This sample yields 450,000 to 650,000 distinct CDR3 sequences, of which about 16% are seen a single time; 0.35% to 0.45% belongs to the top ten. With regard to this clonotype: The antigen remains undetermined.

The junction had 4 bases not matched to a gene; V was cut back by 0 bases and J by 3 bases. Germline V lookup: CDR1 SGDLS, CDR2 YYNGEE. The CDR3 loop spans 15 amino acids. These data were also filed under a second study, of yellow fever vaccine responses in identical twins.

The sequence came from a woman aged 18-29 years in good health. The sample comprised CD4+ T cells sorted from blood. This sequence joins TRBV9 and TRBJ2-5; 8 bases map to TRBD2. For the CDR3, the DNA is TGTGCCAGCAGCGTAGGAGCGGGGGAGAAAGAGACCCAGTACTTC. This encodes CASSVGAGEKETQYF.